This TCR beta chain was retrieved from a study of T-cell reconstitution after alpha-beta-depleted transplantation in children. Construction of the TCRbeta library involved unique molecular identifiers. One entry per CDR3 protein results from TCRdb running MiXCR on the PCR reads. The data show about 980,000 distinct CDR3 sequences, about 26% seen once. General observations from the study: The main origin of T-cell counts and diversity one year after transplant was newly produced T cells. Reportedly, alpha-beta T cells present about two months post-transplant originated from several hundred expanded clones of graft origin. The study traced high day-60 TCRbeta diversity in some patients to surviving recipient T cells and thymic progenitors.

This clonotype was picked up a small number of times. Its antigen is currently unknown. The TCR sequence derives from a boy in the first two years of life who had a stem cell transplant for SCID, so the T cells may come from the graft donor. The source was PBMCs, mostly from graft donor cells, collected 360 days after TCRalphabeta/CD19-depleted stem cell transplant.

This chain's CDR3 is CASSLGLVNTDTQYF. The CDR3 nucleotides are TGTGCCAGCAGCCTGGGACTAGTGAACACAGATACGCAGTATTTT. The genes are TRBV7-2 and TRBJ2-3; 8 positions match TRBD2. Trimming cost V 5 bases and J 2 bases; bases outside gene matches: 6. The CDR3 extends over 15 amino acids. The germline CDR1 and CDR2 sequences are SGHTA and FQGNSA.